The 17 T cell receptor beta chains reported below all come from one sample, sequenced in a study of T cells in Graves' hyperthyroidism and ophthalmopathy. Regions amplified from RNA transcripts were the TCR beta CDR3 regions. When the TCR CDR3 underwent first-round RT-PCR, the HTBI primer set was used. TCRdb reanalysed the multiplex PCR reads using MiXCR and keeps one entry per CDR3 protein. Among fewer than 900,000 distinct CDR3 sequences, over 15% were seen once, and the ten largest hold 16%. The sequenced sample was blood. All receptors derive from a woman between 50 and 59 years old with Graves' hyperthyroidism that later progressed to Graves' ophthalmopathy.

V is TRBV15 and J is TRBJ2-5; D is perhaps TRBD1 (6 bases). Trimming cost V 0 bases and J 1 base, with 9 bases left between them. The germline CDR1 and CDR2 sequences are LNHNV and YYDKDF (reference sequence). This CDR3 spans 15 amino acids. In DNA form, the CDR3 reads TGTGCCACCAGCAGAGATAGGGGGTTCCAAGAGACCCAGTACTTC. This translates into CATSRDRGFQETQYF.

This clonotype was picked up many times. The chain uses TRBV2 and TRBJ1-5; TRBD1 might be the D (5 bases). Per the germline V gene, CDR1 is SNHLY and CDR2 is FYNNEI. Trimming left V 5 bases short and J 0 bases short, with 14 bases between. This CDR3 contains 16 residues. The CDR3 loop reads CASSRQGINSNQPQHF. DNA of the CDR3: TGTGCCAGCAGTAGGCAGGGAATTAATAGCAATCAGCCCCAGCATTTT. The full variable domain, its missing parts supplied by reference TRBV2 and TRBJ1-5, is EPEVTQTPSHQVTQMGQEVILRCVPISNHLYFYWYRQILGQKVEFLVSFYNNEISEKSEIFDDQFSVERPDGSNFTLKIRSTKLEDSAMYFCASSRQGINSNQPQHFGDGTRLSIL.

Comment on this clonotype: This may arise from a read error, as a much more abundant clone is one base away. The CDR3 carries no conserved terminal phenylalanine or tryptophan, so it likely arises from a read error. The V call is TRBV12-3 or TRBV12-4, the J call TRBJ2-6; D possibly corresponds to TRBD1 (5 bases). Trimming took off 2 bases at V and 0 bases at J, with 11 bases between the two ends. The CDR3 is made up of 17 amino acids. The CDR3 DNA reads as TGTGCCAGCAGTTTAACGCAGGGCAGCTCTGGGGCCAACGTCCTGACTTCC. Protein product: CASSLTQGSSGANVLTS.

This clonotype was detected only a few times. The chain joins TRBV20-1 to TRBJ2-7, with a possible D match to TRBD1 (6 bases). V shed 3 bases and J shed 3 bases, with 15 bases lying between them. The CDR3 sequence is 14 residues long. Germline V gene sequence: CDR1 DFQATT, CDR2 SNEGSKA (reference sequence). CDR3 nucleotides: TGCAGTGCTAGTCTACCGGGACAAAGCTACGAGCAGTACTTC. Translating gives CSASLPGQSYEQYF.

V usage is TRBV6-1 and J usage is TRBJ2-3; D unclear. V dropped 7 bases and J dropped 2 bases, with 13 bases sitting between them. Germline CDR1 reads MNHNS; CDR2 reads SASEGT. The CDR3 length is 14 residues. The CDR3 DNA follows: TGTGCCAGCACCCAAAGGACCCACACAGATACGCAGTATTTT. Translated: CASTQRTHTDTQYF.

This clonotype came up a few times. In nucleotides, the CDR3 is TGTGCCAGTAGTAAGACCAGTAGCGGGGGGGTAAAGAGCTCCTACAATGAGCAGTTCTTC. This codes for CASSKTSSGGVKSSYNEQFF. The chain recombines TRBV19 with TRBJ2-1; 11 bases are a match to TRBD2. Trimming cost V 4 bases and J 0 bases; bases outside gene matches: 14. Per the germline V gene, CDR1 is LNHDA and CDR2 is SQIVND (reference sequence). This CDR3 comprises 20 residues.

J is TRBJ2-2 and V is TRBV5-1, with 7 bases identical to TRBD2. Germline CDR1 is SGHRS and CDR2 is YFSETQ. The J segment lost 6 bases and the V segment lost 4 bases, leaving 9 bases of the junction unmatched. The CDR3 is 15 residues long. As DNA, the CDR3 is TGCGCCAGCAGCGCGGGACTAACGGGGGCCGGGGAGCTGTTTTTT. Translating it yields CASSAGLTGAGELFF.

Many counts were recorded for this clonotype. The rearrangement uses TRBV5-1 and TRBJ1-6, with TRBD1 as a possible D gene (5 bases). V was clipped by 2 bases and J by 5 bases, with 11 bases between them. The germline CDR1 and CDR2 sequences are SGHRS and YFSETQ. The CDR3 has 15 amino acids. Here the CDR3 reads CASSFEGANNSPLHF. CDR3 sequence (DNA): TGCGCCAGCAGCTTTGAAGGGGCGAATAATTCACCCCTCCACTTT.

V usage is TRBV25-1 and J usage is TRBJ2-7; D is perhaps TRBD2 (6 bases). There are 15 residues in the CDR3. V was clipped by 6 bases and J by 7 bases, with 22 bases between them. CDR1 is MGHDK and CDR2 is SYGVNS in the germline V gene. CDR3 region: CASSRGGAGAGEQYF. The CDR3 DNA is TGTGCCAGCAGCCGAGGAGGGGCTGGGGCTGGGGAGCAGTACTTC.

This clonotype was picked up many times. The CDR3: CASSSNGQPGQPQHF. The CDR3 coding sequence is TGCGCCAGCAGCTCAAATGGACAGCCGGGACAGCCCCAGCATTTT. The rearrangement links TRBV5-1 to TRBJ1-5, with a tentative D call TRBD1 (6 bases). V was trimmed by 3 bases and J by 7 bases, leaving 17 bases between them. The V gene's germline CDR1 is SGHRS and CDR2 YFSETQ. The CDR3 loop spans 15 amino acids.

This clonotype was recorded at least ten times. The chain couples TRBV12-3 or TRBV12-4 to TRBJ1-2; D not certain. This CDR3 comprises 13 residues. With 4 bases removed from V and 6 bases from J, the gap between germline ends came to 12 bases. The CDR3: CASSSHTVHGYTF. CDR3 nucleotides: TGTGCCAGCAGTTCTCACACCGTTCATGGCTACACCTTC.

This clonotype was observed once. This could be a read error, since a much larger clone is one nucleotide away. The J gene is TRBJ2-7, the V gene TRBV3-1, with 9 bases identical to TRBD1. The germline CDR1 and CDR2 sequences are LGHDT and YNNKEL (reference sequence). The CDR3 has 16 amino acids. CDR3 amino acids: CASSQERQGVPYKQYF. For the CDR3, the DNA is TGTGCCAGCAGCCAAGAGCGACAGGGGGTACCCTACAAGCAGTACTTC.

This clonotype was detected many times. The chain has TRBV28 and TRBJ2-2; TRBD2 matches 14 bases. V lost 3 bases to trimming and J lost 7 bases; unmatched junction nucleotides: 7. The CDR3 runs to 17 residues. Germline V gene data show CDR1 as MDHEN and CDR2 as SYDVKM. CDR3 residues: CASSLPPGLAGGGELFF. CDR3 coding DNA: TGTGCCAGCAGTTTGCCACCCGGACTAGCGGGGGGCGGGGAGCTGTTTTTT.

This clonotype was recorded at least ten times. As DNA, the CDR3 is TGTGCCAGCAGCTTAGATCACGGCGCCTATGGCTACACCTTC. Protein product: CASSLDHGAYGYTF. The chain uses TRBV11-3 and TRBJ1-2, with no clear D. The CDR3 is 14 residues long. In germline, CDR1 is SGHNT, CDR2 YENEEA. V was cut by 0 bases and J by 4 bases, with 9 bases left in between.

This clonotype was seen at least ten times. The J gene is TRBJ2-1, the V gene TRBV7-3; tentative D call: TRBD1 (6 bases). V lost 1 base and J 1 base, leaving 29 bases between the germline ends. CDR3 length: 22 amino acids. The germline CDR1 and CDR2 sequences are SGHTA and FQGTGA. The CDR3 sequence: CASSLNPLVGTRPLGSYNEQFF. In DNA form, the CDR3 reads TGTGCCAGCAGCTTAAATCCGTTGGTAGGGACAAGGCCCCTAGGGTCCTACAATGAGCAGTTCTTC.

This clonotype showed up just a few times. The chain joins TRBV24-1 to TRBJ2-1, with 11 nucleotides matching TRBD1. Per germline, CDR1 KGHDR and CDR2 SFDVKD. Germline trimming cut 2 bases from V and 5 bases from J; bases unmatched to any gene: 7. CDR3 length: 17 residues. CDR3 sequence: CATSDSFGTGGDNEQFF. The CDR3 nucleotides read TGTGCCACCAGTGATTCATTCGGGACAGGGGGGGACAATGAGCAGTTCTTC.

This clonotype has a handful of counts. V and J are TRBV3-1 and TRBJ1-2; 9 positions match TRBD1. The V gene's germline CDR1 is LGHDT and CDR2 YNNKEL (reference sequence). V was pared by 4 bases and J by 6 bases, with 9 bases of the junction left unmatched. The CDR3 is 15 residues long. The CDR3 sequence: CASSRGGDREDGYTF. In nucleotides, the CDR3 is TGTGCCAGCAGCCGAGGGGGGGACAGGGAAGATGGCTACACCTTC.